This T cell receptor (beta chain) was retrieved from a study of cytomegalovirus exposure and HLA in healthy donors. Of note for this clone: The antigen is undetermined.

TCRdb's table, derived via immunoSEQ multiplex PCR, lists solely in-frame clones and lacks some. The sample yields roughly 150,000 clones, approximately 89% seen once. V lost 5 bases, J lost 9 bases, and 3 bases stayed unmatched. This CDR3 region has 13 residues. Germline CDR1 and CDR2: MNHEY and SVGAGI. The donors were members of the roughly 130-subject validation cohort (separate from the roughly 680-subject first cohort). Study-wide results and limits: TCR sequences were mostly rare, though some public TCRs occurred in many donors. TCR clusters originating in the first cohort tended to co-occur in the 110 or so validation repertoires, according to a later analysis.

V gene TRBV6-5 combines with J gene TRBJ2-1; 11 positions agree with TRBD2. Material for sequencing was PBMCs. This sequence originates from a man aged 18 to 29 in good health and CMV-seropositive. The CDR3 DNA reads as TGTGCCAGCAGTACGGGACTAGCGGCTGAGCAGTTCTTC. This sequence encodes CASSTGLAAEQFF.